These 32 T cell receptor beta chains were sequenced from one sample in a study of human T cells and chemical hapten exposure. As to time point: patch test 1, 2 weeks after DPC sensitization. Treatment defined: therapeutic diphenylcyclopropenone sensitization with weekly scalp DPC. TCRdb independently ran MiXCR on the RACE reads; one entry per CDR3 protein. The table includes roughly 380,000 distinct CDR3 sequences, 4% to 5.5% detected once. This material consisted of whole blood, taken in connection with sensitization to the hapten diphenylcyclopropenone (DPC). These receptors originate from a woman in her forties or fifties with alopecia areata. Some clones in this sample may be carry-over from other donors' samples.

The chain carries TRBV3-1 and TRBJ2-5; TRBD1 might be the D (6 bases). This CDR3 has 16 amino acids. V was clipped by 1 base and J by 5 bases, with 17 bases between them. From germline, CDR1 is LGHDT and CDR2 YNNKEL (reference sequence). DNA for the CDR3: TGTGCCAGCAGCCAAGGTCTCTCTGGGGGCAGGGAGACCCAGTACTTC. It yields the protein CASSQGLSGGRETQYF.

This chain links TRBV29-1 with TRBJ1-3, with unresolved D. Germline lookup yields CDR1 SQVTM and CDR2 ANQGSEA. The CDR3 runs to 11 residues. The chain's CDR3 is CSVTSGNTIYF. The CDR3 DNA is TGCAGTGTGACCTCTGGAAACACCATATATTTT.

The V call is TRBV12-3 or TRBV12-4, the J call TRBJ2-1; D not certain. The CDR3 is 11 amino acids. Trimming removed 8 bases from V and 8 bases from J, with 10 bases in between. The DNA for the CDR3 is TGTGCCAGCGGGGTAGAGGATGAGCAGTTCTTC. Translation: CASGVEDEQFF.

This clonotype has only a few counts. The chain uses TRBV9 and TRBJ1-1; D ambiguous. The length of the CDR3 is 15 residues. Trimming shortened V by 1 base and J by 1 base, and 11 bases separated the two germline ends. CDR1 is SGDLS, CDR2 YYNGEE, per germline. CDR3 in amino acids: CASSVLTGPNTEAFF. The CDR3 DNA reads TGTGCCAGCAGCGTATTAACCGGCCCGAACACTGAAGCTTTCTTT.

This clonotype was counted ten times or more. The gene calls are TRBV27 and TRBJ1-2, with 7 bases aligning to TRBD1. V lost 6 bases to trimming and J lost 2 bases; unmatched junction nucleotides: 3. The CDR3 sequence is 13 residues long. Per germline, CDR1 MNHEY and CDR2 SMNVEV (reference sequence). The CDR3 spells CASSRGGNYGYTF. The CDR3 DNA reads as TGTGCCAGCAGCAGGGGGGGAAACTATGGCTACACCTTC.

This clonotype was counted ten times or more. The J gene is TRBJ2-7, the V gene TRBV7-2; 9 bases fit TRBD2. The CDR3 has 14 residues. Germline V gene data show CDR1 as SGHTA and CDR2 as FQGNSA. The V segment lost 7 bases and the J segment 4 bases; nucleotides outside the gene matches: 8. CDR3 sequence (DNA): TGTGCCAGCAACGTCGGGACTAGCCCTTACGAGCAGTACTTC. It specifies CASNVGTSPYEQYF.

This clonotype has at least ten counts. The chain recombines TRBV10-3 with TRBJ1-1, with 12 positions matching TRBD1. V shed 9 bases, J shed 8 bases, and the junction held 13 bases outside the gene matches. Germline V gene sequence: CDR1 ENHRY, CDR2 SYGVKD. The CDR3 sequence is 15 residues long. The CDR3 bases are TGTGCCATGTACACCGGGACAGGGGGCTCCGGGGAAGCTTTCTTT. Protein sequence: CAMYTGTGGSGEAFF.

This clonotype was detected ten times or more. The chain couples TRBV2 to TRBJ2-4, with D uncertain. The CDR3 loop spans 11 amino acids. V was shortened by 4 bases and J by 5 bases, with 3 bases between the two germline ends. CDR1 is SNHLY, CDR2 FYNNEI, per germline. The CDR3, as DNA: TGTGCCAGCAGTGGGCAAAACATTCAGTACTTC. Amino acids: CASSGQNIQYF. The full variable domain, with the rest looked up from reference TRBV2 and TRBJ2-4, is EPEVTQTPSHQVTQMGQEVILRCVPISNHLYFYWYRQILGQKVEFLVSFYNNEISEKSEIFDDQFSVERPDGSNFTLKIRSTKLEDSAMYFCASSGQNIQYFGAGTRLSVL.

This clonotype appeared many times. The rearrangement links TRBV7-2 to TRBJ2-1; D call uncertain. Germline V lookup: CDR1 SGHTA, CDR2 FQGNSA. The CDR3 consists of 11 residues. Trimming removed 7 bases at V and 4 bases at J, with 5 bases between. CDR3 nucleotides: TGTGCCAGCAACCGTTACAATGAGCAGTTCTTC. This sequence encodes CASNRYNEQFF.

Many counts were recorded for this clonotype. J is TRBJ1-4 and V is TRBV7-2, with a possible D match to TRBD1 (5 bases). Trimming removed 4 bases from V and 0 bases from J, with 15 bases in between. Germline V CDR1 and CDR2: SGHTA, FQGNSA. This CDR3 is 17 amino acids long. The CDR3 DNA is TGTGCCAGCAGCTCGCGGACACCCTTTGCAACTAATGAAAAACTGTTTTTT. It specifies CASSSRTPFATNEKLFF.

This chain joins TRBV6-6 and TRBJ1-5; D possibly corresponds to TRBD1 (6 bases). Trimming stripped 0 bases from V and 1 base from J, with 16 bases between. Per the germline V gene, CDR1 is MNHNY and CDR2 is SVGAGI (reference sequence). This CDR3 has 18 amino acids. The CDR3 is CASSYSVRDNYSNQPQHF. The CDR3 bases are TGTGCCAGCAGTTACTCGGTCAGGGACAACTACAGCAATCAGCCCCAGCATTTT.

This clonotype was counted many times. The gene calls are TRBV12-3 or TRBV12-4 and TRBJ2-2; possible D gene TRBD2, 6 bases. The CDR3 consists of 13 residues. V shed 6 bases and J shed 5 bases, with 10 bases lying between them. The CDR3 region is CASSLLATGELFF. For the CDR3, the DNA is TGTGCCAGCAGCCTGCTAGCGACCGGGGAGCTGTTTTTT.

This clonotype was counted many times. V usage is TRBV20-1 and J usage is TRBJ2-5; 7 positions match TRBD2. With 5 bases clipped from V and 0 bases from J, the junction kept 6 bases outside the gene matches. This CDR3 has 14 amino acids. CDR1 DFQATT and CDR2 SNEGSKA come from the germline V gene (reference sequence). The chain's CDR3 is CSASGTTNQETQYF. CDR3 coding DNA: TGCAGTGCTTCCGGGACTACCAACCAAGAGACCCAGTACTTC.

This clonotype has at least ten counts. The chain couples TRBV7-2 to TRBJ2-1; tentatively, D is TRBD2 (5 bases). CDR1 and CDR2 from the germline V gene are SGHTA and FQGNSA. The V end was cut by 5 bases, the J end by 9 bases, with 11 bases between. The CDR3 has 12 amino acids. CDR3: CASSPNRGEQFF. CDR3 bases: TGTGCCAGCAGCCCAAACCGGGGTGAGCAGTTCTTC.

There are many counts of this clonotype. V is TRBV6-5 and J is TRBJ1-2, with D unclear. The germline V gene has CDR1 MNHEY and CDR2 SVGAGI. This CDR3 comprises 13 residues. V lost 9 bases, J lost 4 bases, and 15 bases lay in between. CDR3 sequence reads: CASFSGQVYGYTF. CDR3 DNA: TGTGCCAGTTTCTCTGGGCAGGTCTATGGCTACACCTTC.

This clonotype was picked up many times. This sequence joins TRBV12-3 or TRBV12-4 and TRBJ1-5; D not resolved. This CDR3 region has 14 residues. V was trimmed by 0 bases and J by 4 bases, leaving 7 bases between them. Written as DNA, the CDR3 is TGTGCCAGCAGTTTAGCACAGTTTAATCAGCCCCAGCATTTT. This codes for CASSLAQFNQPQHF.

This clonotype was observed at least ten times. J is TRBJ2-7 and V is TRBV14; D is unclear. This CDR3 comprises 13 residues. CDR1 is SGHDN, CDR2 FVKESK, per germline. Trimming pared 4 bases from V and 6 bases from J, leaving 13 bases between. The CDR3 loop is CASSPQTGGEQYF. The CDR3 coding sequence is TGTGCCAGCAGCCCTCAAACGGGCGGCGAGCAGTACTTC.

This clonotype was observed at least ten times. For the CDR3, the DNA is TGCGCCAGCAGCTTGGGGACAGGCCCCGGGGGCGAGCAGTACTTC. Protein product: CASSLGTGPGGEQYF. The chain uses TRBV5-1 and TRBJ2-7; tentative D call: TRBD1 (7 bases). The germline V and J ends were trimmed by 0 bases and 6 bases, with 16 bases remaining between them. The CDR3 has 15 residues. Germline CDR1 is SGHRS and CDR2 is YFSETQ. The full variable domain, completed using reference TRBV5-1 and TRBJ2-7, is KAGVTQTPRYLIKTRGQQVTLSCSPISGHRSVSWYQQTPGQGLQFLFEYFSETQRNKGNFPGRFSGRQFSNSRSEMNVSTLELGDSALYLCASSLGTGPGGEQYFGPGTRLTVT.

The sample holds many counts of this clonotype. The V call is TRBV5-1, the J call TRBJ2-5; D is undetermined. This CDR3 contains 15 residues. CDR1 and CDR2 (germline): SGHRS, YFSETQ. V was trimmed by 0 bases and J by 1 base, leaving 10 bases between them. CDR3 nucleotide sequence: TGCGCCAGCAGCTTGGGCCCCACCGGCCAAGAGACCCAGTACTTC. Amino acid sequence: CASSLGPTGQETQYF. Full variable domain (remainder filled in from reference TRBV5-1 and TRBJ2-5): KAGVTQTPRYLIKTRGQQVTLSCSPISGHRSVSWYQQTPGQGLQFLFEYFSETQRNKGNFPGRFSGRQFSNSRSEMNVSTLELGDSALYLCASSLGPTGQETQYFGPGTRLLVL.

This clonotype was picked up many times. The chain has TRBV19 and TRBJ1-2, with 8 bases aligning to TRBD1. This CDR3 is built from 14 residues. V dropped 6 bases and J dropped 4; count of bases not matched to a gene: 7. Germline V gene sequence: CDR1 LNHDA, CDR2 SQIVND (reference sequence). The CDR3 region has the DNA TGTGCCAGTAGCAAGGACAGGGAGATCTATGGCTACACCTTC. Encoded protein: CASSKDREIYGYTF. Drawing the rest from reference TRBV19 and TRBJ1-2, the complete variable domain is DGGITQSPKYLFRKEGQNVTLSCEQNLNHDAMYWYRQDPGQGLRLIYYSQIVNDFQKGDIAEGYSVSREKKESFPLTVTSAQKNPTAFYLCASSKDREIYGYTFGSGTRLTVV.

At least ten counts were recorded for this clonotype. V usage is TRBV20-1 and J usage is TRBJ2-3, with 15 bases matching TRBD2. V lost 5 bases, J lost 4 bases, and 4 bases stayed unmatched. The CDR3 totals 15 residues. Germline CDR1 is DFQATT and CDR2 is SNEGSKA (reference sequence). DNA for the CDR3: TGCAGTGCTCCCGGGACTAGCGGGAGGCCAGATACGCAGTATTTT. It is translated as CSAPGTSGRPDTQYF.

Ten or more counts support this clonotype. The chain carries TRBV28 and TRBJ1-1; tentatively, D is TRBD1 (6 bases). Germline V gene data show CDR1 as MDHEN and CDR2 as SYDVKM. This CDR3 is built from 14 residues. The V gene lost 5 bases and the J gene lost 5 bases, with 15 bases spanning the gap. CDR3: CASSLQGKGTEAFF. The CDR3 DNA reads as TGTGCCAGCAGTCTACAGGGTAAAGGGACTGAAGCTTTCTTT.

There are many counts of this clonotype. This chain joins TRBV29-1 and TRBJ1-4; perhaps TRBD1 as D (5 bases). Germline assignment: CDR1 SQVTM and CDR2 ANQGSEA. V was shortened by 3 bases and J by 10 bases, with 12 bases between the two germline ends. The length of the CDR3 is 12 residues. CDR3 in amino acids: CSVDGDLGKLFF. The CDR3 DNA follows: TGCAGCGTTGACGGGGACCTTGGAAAACTGTTTTTT.

This clonotype was recorded only once. This rearrangement joins TRBV24-1 to TRBJ1-2; no clear D gene. Germline values: CDR1 KGHDR, CDR2 SFDVKD. This CDR3 region has 13 residues. Trimming stripped 6 bases from V and 7 bases from J, with 14 bases between. CDR3 coding DNA: TGTGCCACCAGTCGGGTTGGAGAGTCTGGCTACACCTTC. It is translated as CATSRVGESGYTF.

This clonotype has ten or more counts. The chain carries TRBV20-1 and TRBJ1-2, with D unclear. Germline lookup yields CDR1 DFQATT and CDR2 SNEGSKA (reference sequence). The germline V and J ends were trimmed by 0 bases and 9 bases, with 8 bases remaining between them. CDR3 length: 11 residues. CDR3 in DNA: TGCAGTGCTAGAGATGAGGGTCGCTACACCTTC. Translation gives CSARDEGRYTF.

A few counts support this clonotype. The chain links TRBV20-1 to TRBJ2-5; D perhaps matches TRBD1 (5 bases). The V end was cut by 6 bases, the J end by 2 bases, with 16 bases between. Per the germline V gene, CDR1 is DFQATT and CDR2 is SNEGSKA (reference sequence). The CDR3 has 14 amino acids. The CDR3 region is CSAIRRGTQETQYF. DNA of the CDR3: TGCAGTGCCATTCGAAGGGGCACACAAGAGACCCAGTACTTC.

As DNA, the CDR3 is TGTGCCAGCAGTACAGGGGCGCCAGCTTTCTTT. Its translation: CASSTGAPAFF. The rearrangement links TRBV6-6 to TRBJ1-1, with TRBD1 matching 7 bases. Germline CDR1 is MNHNY and CDR2 is SVGAGI (reference sequence). With V trimmed by 5 bases and J by 10 bases, 4 bases remained unmatched. The CDR3 spans 11 residues.

This clonotype was seen a handful of times. The chain has TRBV2 and TRBJ2-7, with 9 bases that match TRBD2. Germline loops: CDR1 SNHLY, CDR2 FYNNEI. The CDR3 runs 15 residues. The V and J ends lost 2 bases and 3 bases, in that order; junction bases with no gene match: 5. This CDR3 reads CASSETLAGYYEQYF. The CDR3 region has the DNA TGTGCCAGCAGTGAAACGCTAGCGGGGTACTACGAGCAGTACTTC.

This clonotype was seen at least ten times. The genes are TRBV25-1 and TRBJ2-5, with D possibly being TRBD2 (5 bases). The CDR3 loop spans 14 amino acids. V lost 4 bases, J lost 5 bases, and 14 bases lay in between. CDR1 is MGHDK and CDR2 is SYGVNS in the germline V gene. CDR3 sequence reads: CASSGTWATETQYF. The CDR3 DNA sequence: TGTGCCAGCAGTGGGACTTGGGCGACCGAGACCCAGTACTTC. Using reference TRBV25-1 and TRBJ2-5 for the parts outside the CDR3, the full variable domain is EADIYQTPRYLVIGTGKKITLECSQTMGHDKMYWYQQDPGMELHLIHYSYGVNSTEKGDLSSESTVSRIRTEHFPLTLESARPSHTSQYLCASSGTWATETQYFGPGTRLLVL.

This clonotype came up many times. The rearrangement uses TRBV20-1 and TRBJ2-6, with D hard to call. V lost 5 bases to trimming and J lost 1 base, with 9 bases between them. Germline V gene sequence: CDR1 DFQATT, CDR2 SNEGSKA (reference sequence). CDR3 size: 14 residues. Here the CDR3 reads CSAPQPSGANVLTF. CDR3 nucleotide sequence: TGCAGTGCTCCCCAACCATCTGGGGCCAACGTCCTGACTTTC.

The chain couples TRBV15 to TRBJ1-5, with a possible D match to TRBD1 (6 bases). CDR1 and CDR2 from the germline V gene are LNHNV and YYDKDF (reference sequence). The CDR3 loop spans 16 amino acids. Deletions cut 1 base from V and 0 bases from J, with 10 bases between. In DNA form, the CDR3 reads TGTGCCACCAGCAGAGGGGGCAGGGGTAGCAATCAGCCCCAGCATTTT. Amino acids: CATSRGGRGSNQPQHF.

The chain combines TRBV6-5 with TRBJ1-2; D gene unclear. Looked up from germline, CDR1 is MNHEY and CDR2 is SVGAGI. Trimming pared 6 bases from V and 8 bases from J, leaving 16 bases between. The CDR3 consists of 13 residues. CDR3 DNA: TGTGCCAGCAGCTTGGATTTTACCCGAGGCTACACCTTC. Encoded protein: CASSLDFTRGYTF.